Below, 7 T cell receptor beta chains from the same sample are listed, as sequenced in a study of shared clonotypes between healthy human individuals. Repertoires were generated with immunoSEQ multiplex PCR, while TCRdb's copy carries only in-frame clones and drops some. The repertoire holds millions of clones, with 95% as singletons. Source material: naive CD4+ T cells sorted from blood. Subset reported: CD45RA+ positively selected. The receptors were gathered from a man in his late teens or twenties in good health.

The rearrangement uses TRBV15 and TRBJ1-2; D is unresolved. Germline CDR1 is LNHNV and CDR2 is YYDKDF (reference sequence). CDR3 length: 15 residues. V was shortened by 7 bases and J by 2 bases, with 17 bases between the two germline ends. The CDR3 loop is CATNRGGDTNYGYTF. The CDR3 DNA reads TGTGCCACCAACCGAGGCGGAGACACGAACTATGGCTACACCTTC.

CDR3 protein: CAWSVLRTSGSIDTQYF. The CDR3 nucleotides are TGTGCCTGGAGTGTACTCAGGACTAGCGGGAGTATAGATACGCAGTATTTT. The chain is built from TRBV30 and TRBJ2-3; 13 nucleotides match TRBD2. Trimming at V came to 0 bases and at J to 5 bases, leaving 8 bases not matched to a gene. Germline V gene data show CDR1 as GTSNPN and CDR2 as SVGIG (reference sequence). The CDR3 consists of 17 residues.

The CDR3 nucleotides are TGTGCCAGCTCACCAATAGGAGACACTGAAGCTTTCTTT. Protein sequence: CASSPIGDTEAFF. This chain links TRBV18 with TRBJ1-1; D gene uncertain. Trimming cost V 2 bases and J 3 bases, with 7 bases left between them. Germline CDR1 is KGHSH and CDR2 is LQKENI. The CDR3 contains 13 residues.

With regard to this clone: This sample includes further DNA sequences coding for the same CDR3. The chain uses TRBV2 and TRBJ1-5, with a weak D call TRBD1 (6 bases). V shed 4 bases and J shed 4 bases, with 11 bases lying between them. Germline V CDR1 and CDR2: SNHLY, FYNNEI. The length of the CDR3 is 14 residues. CDR3 sequence (DNA): TGTGCCAGCAGTGGCGGTCAGGGGAATCAGCCCCAGCATTTT. This translates into CASSGGQGNQPQHF.

V is TRBV20-1 and J is TRBJ2-5, with a possible D match to TRBD1 (6 bases). The CDR3 is made up of 11 amino acids. Germline V gene lookup returns CDR1 DFQATT and CDR2 SNEGSKA (reference sequence). The CDR3 spells CSGQLGETQYF. Written as DNA, the CDR3 is TGCAGCGGACAGTTAGGAGAGACCCAGTACTTC.

The chain joins TRBV6-6 to TRBJ1-2; D is unresolved. The CDR3 contains 12 residues. CDR1 and CDR2 (germline): MNHNY, SVGAGI (reference sequence). Deletions cut 5 bases from V and 4 bases from J, with 8 bases between. The chain's CDR3 is CASSNGFYGYTF. CDR3 coding DNA: TGTGCCAGCAGTAACGGGTTCTATGGCTACACCTTC.

The rearrangement uses TRBV6-1 and TRBJ2-3, with 10 bases lining up with TRBD2. This CDR3 has 15 residues. The V gene's germline CDR1 is MNHNS and CDR2 SASEGT. The junction had 7 bases not matched to a gene; V was cut back by 5 bases and J by 5 bases. CDR3 DNA: TGTGCCAGCAGTATTTCCGGGACTAGCGTAGATACGCAGTATTTT. Translated: CASSISGTSVDTQYF.